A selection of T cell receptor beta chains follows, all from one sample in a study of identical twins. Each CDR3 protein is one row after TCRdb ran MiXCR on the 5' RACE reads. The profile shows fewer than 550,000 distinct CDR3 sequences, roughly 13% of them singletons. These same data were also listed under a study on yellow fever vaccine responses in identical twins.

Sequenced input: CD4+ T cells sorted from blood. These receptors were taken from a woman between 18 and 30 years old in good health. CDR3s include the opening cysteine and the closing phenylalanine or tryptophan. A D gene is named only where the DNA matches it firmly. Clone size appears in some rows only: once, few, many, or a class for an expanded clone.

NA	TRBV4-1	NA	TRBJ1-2	TGCGCCAGCAGCGGAGAACCCGACTATGGCTACACCTTC	CASSGEPDYGYTF
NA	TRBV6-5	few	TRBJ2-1	TGTGCCAGCAGTTACTCTCAGGGTTGGGATGAGCAGTTCTTC	CASSYSQGWDEQFF
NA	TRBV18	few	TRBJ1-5	TGTGCCAGCTCACCACCGGGAGGTGACCAGCCCCAGCATTTT	CASSPPGGDQPQHF
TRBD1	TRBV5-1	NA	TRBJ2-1	TGCGCCAGCAGCTTGGTGCCAGGGGGCCGCAATGAGCAGTTCTTC	CASSLVPGGRNEQFF
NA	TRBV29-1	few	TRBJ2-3	TGCAGCGTTGAAGAGTCGCCCGGGGGCACAGATACGCAGTATTTT	CSVEESPGGTDTQYF
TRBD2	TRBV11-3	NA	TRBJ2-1	TGTGCCAGCAGCTTAGATAGGGGACTAGCGGGAGTCAATGAGCAGTTCTTC	CASSLDRGLAGVNEQFF
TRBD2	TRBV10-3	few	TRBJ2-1	TGTGCCATCAGTCCGGGACTAGCTGGCAATGAGCAGTTCTTC	CAISPGLAGNEQFF
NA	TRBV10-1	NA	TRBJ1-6	TGCGCCAGCAGTTTAACCGATAATTCACCCCTCCACTTT	CASSLTDNSPLHF
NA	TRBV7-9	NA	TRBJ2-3	TGTGCCAGCAGCTTGTCCATAGATACGCAGTATTTT	CASSLSIDTQYF
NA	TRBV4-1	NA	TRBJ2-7	TGCGCCAGCCGGACTCCAAACCACTACGAGCAGTACTTC	CASRTPNHYEQYF
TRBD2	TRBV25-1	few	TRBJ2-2	TGTGCCAGCAGTGACCACCCGGGACTAGCGGGCACCGGGGAGCTGTTTTTT	CASSDHPGLAGTGELFF
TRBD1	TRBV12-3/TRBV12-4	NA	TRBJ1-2	TGTGCCAGCAGACCCGACAGGGGCGGTGGCTACACCTTC	CASRPDRGGGYTF